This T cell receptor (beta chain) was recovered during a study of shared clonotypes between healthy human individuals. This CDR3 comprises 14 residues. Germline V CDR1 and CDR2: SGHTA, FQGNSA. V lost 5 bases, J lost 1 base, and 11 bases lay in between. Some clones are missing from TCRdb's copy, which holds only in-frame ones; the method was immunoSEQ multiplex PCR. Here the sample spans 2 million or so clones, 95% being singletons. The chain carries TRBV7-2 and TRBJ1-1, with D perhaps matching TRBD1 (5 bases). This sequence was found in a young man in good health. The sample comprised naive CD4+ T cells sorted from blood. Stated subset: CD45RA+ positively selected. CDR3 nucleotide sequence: TGTGCCAGCAGCCCCCACGGGGCGAACACTGAAGCTTTCTTT. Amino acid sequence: CASSPHGANTEAFF. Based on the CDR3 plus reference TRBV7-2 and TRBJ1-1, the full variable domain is GAGVSQSPSNKVTEKGKDVELRCDPISGHTALYWYRQSLGQGLEFLIYFQGNSAPDKSGLPSDRFSAERTGGSVSTLTIQRTQQEDSAVYLCASSPHGANTEAFFGQGTRLTVV.